A selection of T cell receptor beta chains follows, all from one sample in a study of T cell responses to AZD1222 COVID-19 vaccine. TCRdb keeps only in-frame clones here, not all; method: immunoSEQ multiplex PCR. This table has tens of thousands of clones, roughly 84% appearing once. This material consisted of peripheral blood, taken on day 0 of AZD1222 vaccination. Receptors originate from an adult in good health. Each CDR3 is given without its conserved first and last residue. The order of the fields is CDR3 length, V gene, CDR3 protein.

>11|TRBV12-3/TRBV12-4
ASSGTVREKLF
>11|TRBV18
ASSPPTRNTIY
>8|TRBV6-6
ATSPPGYT
>15|TRBV29-1
SVPSPGQGGMNTEAF
>15|TRBV7-2
ASSLAMGLAGGNEQY
>10|TRBV29-1
SVGARDQPQH
>12|TRBV11-2
ASSLPGGSTEAF
>11|TRBV11-2
ASSLAGDREYP
>13|TRBV30
AWTMGRLGQETQY
>13|TRBV2
ASRQGSAYNSPLH
>11|TRBV29-1
SVEGFMNTEAF
>11|TRBV12-3/TRBV12-4
ASSLQINQPQH
>10|TRBV11-2
ASSLGVETQY
>17|TRBV27
ASSLSGTSDPSSGNTIY
>11|TRBV2
ASRAGLWNEQF
>12|TRBV6-5
ASTSGQGGYGYT
>13|TRBV2
ASSLTGGSNQPQH
>12|TRBV2
ASSLTNTQFVQY
>11|TRBV6-5
ASRGSDNSPLH
>11|TRBV7-8
ASSLGGRGEQY
>13|TRBV10-3
AISVDRARVTEAF
>12|TRBV28
ASSSTDARNTIY
>12|TRBV29-1
SVEQTWASTEAF
>12|TRBV4-2
ASSPLGRENEAF
>13|TRBV4-3
ASSQVQGGTEKLF
>13|TRBV27
ASSLRTGGNYGYT
>14|TRBV3-1/TRBV3-2
ASSQGSLAGGREQY
>10|TRBV19
ASRESNQPQH
>11|TRBV28
ASSLRVREGYT
>11|TRBV2
ASSEGARTEAF
>14|TRBV5-1
ASSLRTGYTSYEQY
>12|TRBV7-8
ASSLGQSNQPQH
>16|TRBV6-1
ASSERGQGVGYRTEAF
>10|TRBV12-3/TRBV12-4
ASSLALHEQY
>13|TRBV7-2
ASSPGGVDRDGLF
>12|TRBV28
ASSYRRRVSGYT
>11|TRBV10-3
AVSQDRAYEQY
>18|TRBV21-1
ASSKKSGFSHFSGANVLT
>19|TRBV14
ASSPNSRDRGGLYRTGELF
>14|TRBV6-5
ASSYFGQGLGNTIY
>10|TRBV2
AGTASGYEQY
>13|TRBV9
ASSVEKGAGNTIY
>17|TRBV7-8
ASSLSPGLAALQGETQY
>11|TRBV3-1/TRBV3-2
ASSQGGSAEQF
>13|TRBV11-2
ASSLDQGRGHGYT
>13|TRBV7-8
ASRKGRGLYNEQF
>12|TRBV28
ASSSGQGNYGYT
>10|TRBV18
ASSPGSQPQH
>13|TRBV5-1
ASSTGQGANYGYT
>10|TRBV9
ASSASTGELF
>14|TRBV19
ASSNPGGIWANVLT
>12|TRBV19
ASSPGSTGSPLH
>11|TRBV6-5
ASSYSRGNTIY
>16|TRBV29-1
SVVIRGFAFTRGTEAF
>11|TRBV5-1
ASRGLLTDTQY
>10|TRBV12-3/TRBV12-4
ASSFGGYGYT
>11|TRBV27
ASSPGGGLSYT
>9|TRBV7-9
ASSPSYEQY
>10|TRBV28
ASTSSGNTIY